The clone carrying this T cell receptor (beta chain) turned up a few times. Its antigen is not identified. This specimen belongs to a study of CD8+CD57+ T cells in acquired aplastic anemia. Looking at the study overall: Sorted CD4+ plus CD8+ cells gave DNA averaging around 3 ug. General study points: The study found no significant CD8+ Simpson's diversity difference between patients and controls.

CDR3 and TCR beta VDJ profiling relied on a genomic DNA template. TCRdb itself ran the reads through MiXCR, one entry per CDR3 protein. The table records some 82,000 distinct CDR3 sequences, over 35% of them present only once. Germline CDR1 and CDR2: MNHEY and SVGEGT. V dropped 2 bases and J dropped 2 bases, with 14 bases sitting between them. This CDR3 spans 16 amino acids. Sequenced sample: sorted CD4+, CD8+, or CD8+CD57+ T cells (not recorded which) from PBMCs. The genes are TRBV6-2 or TRBV6-3 and TRBJ2-3; the D gene could be TRBD1 or TRBD2 (5 bases each). This TCR was sampled from a human donor in good health, serving as a control. This chain's CDR3 is CASSYTGPRFTDTQYF. In DNA form, the CDR3 reads TGTGCCAGCAGTTACACGGGGCCACGGTTCACAGATACGCAGTATTTT.